The 27 T cell receptor beta chains in this list originate from one sample, sequenced in a study of blood T cell repertoires in COVID-19. TCRdb keeps only in-frame clones here, not all; method: immunoSEQ multiplex PCR. The sample lists 56,000 or so clones, approximately 81% occurring once. The sequencing sample was made of peripheral blood. These receptor sequences come from a woman older than 75 with acute or convalescent COVID-19.

The V and J genes are TRBV6-1 and TRBJ2-7, with D tentatively TRBD1 (5 bases). The CDR3 consists of 16 residues. V lost 1 base to trimming and J lost 4 bases, with 17 bases between them. Germline loops: CDR1 MNHNS, CDR2 SASEGT. The CDR3 here is CASSEGAGRVGYEQYF. CDR3 nucleotides: TGTGCCAGCAGTGAAGGAGCAGGCAGGGTGGGATACGAGCAGTACTTC.

V usage is TRBV3-1 (or the pseudogene TRBV3-2) and J usage is TRBJ2-5; 11 bases are a match to TRBD2. Germline-derived CDR1 and CDR2 are LGHDT and YNNKEL (reference sequence). Trimming removed 4 bases from V and 1 base from J; junction bases left unmatched: 5. CDR3 size: 16 residues. CDR3 in DNA: TGTGCCAGCAGCCTAGTAACTAGCGGGGGCCAAGAGACCCAGTACTTC. Encoded protein: CASSLVTSGGQETQYF.

A remark on this clone: Within the sample, other DNA sequences also encode this same CDR3. V and J are TRBV30 and TRBJ1-1; D remains ambiguous. Germline CDR1 GTSNPN, CDR2 SVGIG (reference sequence). V lost 2 bases and J lost 8, with 9 bases in between. This CDR3 is 11 amino acids long. CDR3: CAWSPTREAFF. In DNA form, the CDR3 reads TGTGCCTGGAGTCCGACACGGGAAGCTTTCTTT.

The chain employs TRBV14 and TRBJ1-3; D unclear. Trimming took 4 bases from V and 10 from J, leaving 11 bases between them. CDR1 SGHDN and CDR2 FVKESK come from the germline V gene. The CDR3 has 12 residues. CDR3: CASSPSRWTIYF. Written as DNA, the CDR3 is TGTGCCAGCAGCCCTTCCCGGTGGACCATATATTTT.

This chain uses TRBV5-6 with TRBJ2-7; 11 nucleotides line up with TRBD2. The CDR3 consists of 17 residues. Germline V lookup: CDR1 SGHDT, CDR2 YYEEEE. The trim removed 3 bases at V and 3 bases at J, leaving 11 bases unmatched. This chain's CDR3 is CASSSRTSGYPHYEQYF. CDR3 nucleotide sequence: TGTGCCAGCAGCTCCCGGACTAGCGGGTATCCACACTACGAGCAGTACTTC.

Only a few counts were recorded for this clone. The chain is built from TRBV19 and TRBJ2-1, with 8 bases aligning to TRBD2. Losses at the gene ends were 8 bases for V and 9 bases for J; bases not matched to a gene: 12. Germline lookup yields CDR1 LNHDA and CDR2 SQIVND (reference sequence). The CDR3 is 14 amino acids. The CDR3 bases are TGTGCCAGTGGACCTATGGCGGGGGGCAGTGAGCAGTTCTTC. It encodes CASGPMAGGSEQFF.

The chain recombines TRBV11-2 with TRBJ1-2; TRBD1 agrees at 8 bases. The length of the CDR3 is 14 residues. CDR1 is SGHAT and CDR2 is FQNNGV in the germline V gene. V shed 7 bases and J 6 bases; nucleotides not matched to a gene: 10. CDR3 sequence reads: CASTFRTGINGYTF. Written as DNA, the CDR3 is TGTGCCAGCACCTTTCGGACAGGGATTAATGGCTACACCTTC.

This rearrangement joins TRBV5-4 to TRBJ2-1; D unclear. This CDR3 spans 12 amino acids. Germline values: CDR1 SGHNT, CDR2 YYREEE (reference sequence). The germline V and J ends were trimmed by 1 base and 9 bases, with 8 bases remaining between them. CDR3 protein: CASSLPAGEQFF. The CDR3 DNA follows: TGTGCCAGCAGCTTGCCCGCCGGTGAGCAGTTCTTC.

This clone was recorded once. This chain connects TRBV7-9 to TRBJ2-5; D not resolved. The CDR3 loop spans 14 amino acids. Trimming left V 0 bases short and J 5 bases short, with 10 bases between. Germline V lookup: CDR1 SEHNR, CDR2 FQNEAQ (reference sequence). CDR3 sequence (DNA): TGTGCCAGCAGCTTAGCCGTACCCAGGGAGACCCAGTACTTC. It yields the protein CASSLAVPRETQYF.

This chain links TRBV5-1 with TRBJ2-1; TRBD1 might be the D (6 bases). The CDR3 contains 15 residues. Trimming pared 0 bases from V and 4 bases from J, leaving 11 bases between. Germline CDR1 SGHRS, CDR2 YFSETQ. The CDR3 nucleotides read TGCGCCAGCAGCTTGGGGACAGACTATTACAATGAGCAGTTCTTC. The encoded protein is CASSLGTDYYNEQFF.

This chain connects TRBV7-9 to TRBJ1-1; 7 nucleotides line up with TRBD1. Germline V lookup: CDR1 SEHNR, CDR2 FQNEAQ (reference sequence). This CDR3 comprises 15 residues. V dropped 5 bases and J dropped 3; count of bases not matched to a gene: 9. CDR3: CASSLGPTGDTEAFF. The CDR3 DNA follows: TGTGCCAGCAGCCTGGGGCCTACAGGGGACACTGAAGCTTTCTTT. The full variable domain, rest sourced from reference TRBV7-9 and TRBJ1-1, is DTGVSQNPRHKITKRGQNVTFRCDPISEHNRLYWYRQTLGQGPEFLTYFQNEAQLEKSRLLSDRFSAERPKGSFSTLEIQRTEQGDSAMYLCASSLGPTGDTEAFFGQGTRLTVV.

The J gene is TRBJ1-2, the V gene TRBV19; weak D call: TRBD1 (5 bases). The length of the CDR3 is 13 residues. Between the trimmed V and J ends, which lost 6 bases and 4 bases, there was a span of 12 bases. Germline V CDR1 and CDR2: LNHDA, SQIVND (reference sequence). This chain's CDR3 is CASSDTGGYGYTF. In DNA form, the CDR3 reads TGTGCCAGTAGCGACACCGGGGGCTATGGCTACACCTTC.

CDR3 nucleotides: TGTGCCAGCAGCTTAGGAGGGGGGGTCGGGGAGCTGTTTTTT. Encoded protein: CASSLGGGVGELFF. The gene calls are TRBV7-6 and TRBJ2-2; tentative D call: TRBD2 (7 bases). Germline-derived CDR1 and CDR2 are SGHVS and FNYEAQ. The CDR3 loop spans 14 amino acids. V shed 1 base and J shed 7 bases, with 10 bases lying between them.

The chain uses TRBV5-6 and TRBJ2-4; TRBD2 matches 13 bases. This CDR3 spans 14 amino acids. Germline CDR1 reads SGHDT; CDR2 reads YYEEEE. The V gene end was trimmed by 4 bases and the J gene end by 6 bases; junction bases not matched to a gene: 1. CDR3 nucleotides: TGTGCCAGCAGCAGGACTAGCGGGGGAAACATTCAGTACTTC. This sequence encodes CASSRTSGGNIQYF. Based on the CDR3 plus reference TRBV5-6 and TRBJ2-4, the full variable domain is DAGVTQSPTHLIKTRGQQVTLRCSPKSGHDTVSWYQQALGQGPQFIFQYYEEEERQRGNFPDRFSGHQFPNYSSELNVNALLLGDSALYLCASSRTSGGNIQYFGAGTRLSVL.

The V and J genes are TRBV3-1 (or the pseudogene TRBV3-2) and TRBJ2-3; the D is unclear. Germline CDR1 reads LGHDT; CDR2 reads YNNKEL (reference sequence). This CDR3 contains 15 residues. V was pared by 1 base and J by 5 bases, with 13 bases between. CDR3 region: CASSQGPRSGDTQYF. The CDR3 DNA reads as TGTGCCAGCAGCCAAGGACCCCGGAGTGGAGATACGCAGTATTTT.

This sequence joins TRBV5-1 and TRBJ1-1; D possibly corresponds to TRBD1 (6 bases). CDR3 length equals 14 residues. The V and J ends lost 0 bases and 4 bases respectively, with 10 bases between them. Germline V gene lookup returns CDR1 SGHRS and CDR2 YFSETQ. The CDR3 DNA sequence: TGCGCCAGCAGCTTGGCAAGGGGGGGCACTGAAGCTTTCTTT. It yields the protein CASSLARGGTEAFF.

The chain combines TRBV2 with TRBJ2-1; possibly TRBD1 for D (6 bases). CDR1 and CDR2 from the germline V gene are SNHLY and FYNNEI. V was cut by 3 bases and J by 0 bases, with 15 bases left in between. This CDR3 comprises 17 residues. CDR3 sequence: CASSDPGHPSSYNEQFF. CDR3 sequence (DNA): TGTGCCAGCAGTGACCCGGGACACCCGAGCTCCTACAATGAGCAGTTCTTC.

The CDR3 DNA sequence: TGTGCCAGCAGCTTAGATTATGGGACTACCTACAATGAGCAGTTCTTC. Residues: CASSLDYGTTYNEQFF. The chain recombines TRBV7-3 with TRBJ2-1, with 7 bases matching TRBD2. The CDR3 sequence is 16 residues long. Germline V gene data show CDR1 as SGHTA and CDR2 as FQGTGA. The J segment lost 2 bases and the V segment lost 2 bases, leaving 6 bases of the junction unmatched.

The rearrangement uses TRBV5-1 and TRBJ2-3, with 7 bases matching TRBD1. From germline, CDR1 is SGHRS and CDR2 YFSETQ. Trimming took 0 bases from V and 5 from J; bases not matched to a gene: 6. The CDR3 totals 15 residues. In DNA, the CDR3 is TGCGCCAGCAGCTTGGTTCAGGGGGATCTAGATACGCAGTATTTT. Translating gives CASSLVQGDLDTQYF.

The rearrangement links TRBV6-5 to TRBJ1-5; D is perhaps TRBD1 (5 bases). There are 14 residues in the CDR3. The germline gives CDR1 MNHEY, CDR2 SVGAGI. V shed 0 bases and J shed 7 bases, with 10 bases lying between them. CDR3 DNA: TGTGCCAGCAGTTACTCTCGGGACTCACAGCCCCAGCATTTT. It encodes CASSYSRDSQPQHF.

J is TRBJ1-2 and V is TRBV27; 7 nucleotides line up with TRBD1. With 4 bases clipped from V and 4 bases from J, the junction kept 15 bases outside the gene matches. Looked up from germline, CDR1 is MNHEY and CDR2 is SMNVEV (reference sequence). This CDR3 contains 17 residues. CDR3: CASSYKDDRARPYGYTF. In DNA, the CDR3 is TGTGCCAGCAGTTACAAAGACGACAGGGCCCGACCCTATGGCTACACCTTC.

The V call is TRBV19, the J call TRBJ1-6; 9 bases agree with TRBD1. Germline V gives CDR1 LNHDA, CDR2 SQIVND (reference sequence). Losses at the gene ends were 6 bases for V and 8 bases for J; bases not matched to a gene: 8. CDR3 length equals 15 residues. For the CDR3, the DNA is TGTGCCAGTAGGAACAGGGGACAGGGAGATTCACCCCTCCACTTT. Its translation: CASRNRGQGDSPLHF. The variable domain in full, with the rest retrieved from reference TRBV19 and TRBJ1-6, is DGGITQSPKYLFRKEGQNVTLSCEQNLNHDAMYWYRQDPGQGLRLIYYSQIVNDFQKGDIAEGYSVSREKKESFPLTVTSAQKNPTAFYLCASRNRGQGDSPLHFGNGTRLTVT.

The sample holds one count of this clone. The chain couples TRBV6-5 to TRBJ1-5; TRBD1 agrees at 9 bases. The V gene end was trimmed by 6 bases and the J gene end by 3 bases; junction bases not matched to a gene: 6. This CDR3 is 15 amino acids long. Germline V CDR1 and CDR2: MNHEY, SVGAGI. For the CDR3, the DNA is TGTGCCAGCAGAGAGACAGGGGGATCCAATCAGCCCCAGCATTTT. Translation gives CASRETGGSNQPQHF.

The rearrangement joins TRBV29-1 to TRBJ2-5, with a tentative D call TRBD2 (6 bases). Trimming stripped 8 bases from V and 4 bases from J, with 17 bases between. CDR3 length equals 13 residues. The germline V gene has CDR1 SQVTM and CDR2 ANQGSEA. The CDR3 DNA reads as TGCAGCACCGACCAGGGAGGAGTAGAGACCCAGTACTTC. This codes for CSTDQGGVETQYF.

The V call is TRBV13, the J call TRBJ2-7, with 7 bases aligning to TRBD1. Germline CDR1 PRHDT, CDR2 FYEKMQ (reference sequence). This CDR3 is 16 amino acids long. After removal of 5 bases from V and 0 bases from J, the junction contained 10 bases not matched to a gene. In DNA form, the CDR3 reads TGTGCCAGCAGCCGGGACAGTACAAGCGGCTCCTACGAGCAGTACTTC. This sequence encodes CASSRDSTSGSYEQYF.

The rearrangement joins TRBV19 to TRBJ1-2; 8 positions agree with TRBD1. The V and J ends lost 8 bases and 7 bases, in that order; junction bases with no gene match: 3. Germline CDR1 is LNHDA and CDR2 is SQIVND (reference sequence). This CDR3 has 11 amino acids. CDR3 sequence (DNA): TGTGCCAGTCAGGGGGCACTTGGCTACACCTTC. Translating gives CASQGALGYTF.

This chain joins TRBV5-1 and TRBJ2-7, with D uncertain. Germline V gene lookup returns CDR1 SGHRS and CDR2 YFSETQ. CDR3 length: 16 amino acids. The V end was cut by 3 bases, the J end by 3 bases, with 19 bases between. The CDR3 sequence is CASSSLGSANFYEQYF. The CDR3 DNA reads as TGCGCCAGCAGCTCGCTCGGGTCGGCGAATTTCTACGAGCAGTACTTC.